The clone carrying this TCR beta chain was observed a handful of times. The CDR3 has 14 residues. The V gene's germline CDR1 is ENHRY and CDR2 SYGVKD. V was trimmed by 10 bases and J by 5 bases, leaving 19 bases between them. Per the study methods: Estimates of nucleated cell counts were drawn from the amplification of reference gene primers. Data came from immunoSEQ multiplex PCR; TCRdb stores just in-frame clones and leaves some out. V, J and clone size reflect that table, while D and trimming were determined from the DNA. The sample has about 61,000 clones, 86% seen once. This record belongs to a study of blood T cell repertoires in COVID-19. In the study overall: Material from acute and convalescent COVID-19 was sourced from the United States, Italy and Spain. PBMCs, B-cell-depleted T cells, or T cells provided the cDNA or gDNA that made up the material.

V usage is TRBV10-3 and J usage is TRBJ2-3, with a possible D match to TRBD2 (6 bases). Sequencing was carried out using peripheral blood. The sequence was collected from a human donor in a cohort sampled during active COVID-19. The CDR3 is CATTPGRELDTQYF. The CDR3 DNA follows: TGTGCCACCACCCCAGGTCGGGAGCTAGATACGCAGTATTTT.